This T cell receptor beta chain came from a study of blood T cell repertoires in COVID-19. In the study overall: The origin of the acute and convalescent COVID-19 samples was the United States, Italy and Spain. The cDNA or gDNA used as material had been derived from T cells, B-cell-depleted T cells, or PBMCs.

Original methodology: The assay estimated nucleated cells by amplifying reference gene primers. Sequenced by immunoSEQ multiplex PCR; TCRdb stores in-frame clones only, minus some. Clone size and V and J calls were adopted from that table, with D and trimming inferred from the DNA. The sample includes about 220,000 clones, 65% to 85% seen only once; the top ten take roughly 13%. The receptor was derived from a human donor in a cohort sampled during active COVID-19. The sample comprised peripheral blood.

CDR3 loop: CASRQGGGGYTF. The DNA for the CDR3 is TGTGCCAGCAGGCAGGGCGGCGGCGGCTACACCTTC. The chain is built from TRBV12-3 or TRBV12-4 and TRBJ1-2; tentatively, D is TRBD1 (5 bases). This CDR3 has 12 residues. The V end was cut by 6 bases, the J end by 8 bases, with 13 bases between.